Included here is one T cell receptor beta chain sequence, with context. The CDR3 length is 14 residues. V lost 7 bases and J 8 bases, leaving 19 bases between the germline ends. CDR1 MNHNY and CDR2 SVGAGI come from the germline V gene (reference sequence). Libraries were prepared by immunoSEQ multiplex PCR; TCRdb keeps only in-frame clonotypes and omits some of them. The sample includes 230,000 or so clones, around 80% of them seen just once. This entry belongs to a study of blood T cell repertoires in COVID-19. Overall study: Sites across the United States, Italy and Spain contributed samples from acute and convalescent COVID-19. PBMCs, B-cell-depleted T cells, or T cells provided the cDNA or gDNA that made up the material.

The receptor was derived from a man aged 40-55 years with active or convalescent COVID-19. V and J are TRBV6-6 and TRBJ2-3, with D maybe TRBD1 (5 bases). The sample comprised peripheral blood. CDR3 loop: CASIADKGLVTQYF. The DNA of the CDR3 is TGTGCCAGCATCGCGGACAAAGGTCTAGTTACGCAGTATTTT.